A selection of T cell receptor beta chains follows, all from one sample in a study of T cells after yellow fever vaccination. TCRdb ran MiXCR on the 5' RACE reads and lists one entry per CDR3 protein. The repertoire has some 350,000 distinct CDR3 sequences, roughly 4% of them found once; the top ten carry under 30%. The sample here was PBMCs, taken 5 days after the yellow fever booster vaccination. The receptor set was obtained from a man between 18 and 35 years old who received the YFV17D yellow fever vaccine. CDR3s include the opening cysteine and the closing phenylalanine or tryptophan. Each record gives: V gene, D gene, J gene, clone size, CDR3 DNA, CDR3 protein. A D gene is named only where the DNA matches it firmly. Only part of the rows carry a size: once, few, many, or a class if the clone is expanded.

>TRBV6-4|TRBD2|TRBJ2-1|many
TGTGCCAGCAGTGACTCTCCTAGCGGGGGGGCCGATGAGCAGTTCTTC
CASSDSPSGGADEQFF
>TRBV11-2|-|TRBJ1-2|-
TGTGCCAGCAGGGGCGGGGGTTCTTCCTATGGCTACACCTTC
CASRGGGSSYGYTF
>TRBV5-1|-|TRBJ2-1|few
TGCGCCAGCAGCTTGGTGTCCGCCCCCTCCTACAATGAGCAGTTCTTC
CASSLVSAPSYNEQFF
>TRBV25-1|-|TRBJ1-4|many
TGTGCCAGCAGTGAAATTCAGGGGCTTGCAACTAATGAAAAACTGTTTTTT
CASSEIQGLATNEKLFF
>TRBV5-6|TRBD1|TRBJ1-1|-
TGTGCCAGCAGCTGGGGGACAGGGGGCTTCGTGGGGAACACTGAAGCTTTCTTT
CASSWGTGGFVGNTEAFF
>TRBV2|TRBD1|TRBJ1-1|-
TGTGCCAGCAAGGGCCAGGGGGCCTCTGAAGCTTTCTTT
CASKGQGASEAFF
>TRBV6-6|-|TRBJ1-5|-
TGTGCCAGCAGGACTAGCAATCAGCCCCAGCATTTT
CASRTSNQPQHF
>TRBV5-4|TRBD2|TRBJ2-3|-
TGTGCCAGCAGCTTGCGGACTAGCGGCCGGGCAGATACGCAGTATTTT
CASSLRTSGRADTQYF
>TRBV5-8|-|TRBJ1-2|many
TGTGCCAGCAGCTTCTGGACAGCTCCCTATGGCTACACCTTC
CASSFWTAPYGYTF
>TRBV15|TRBD1|TRBJ2-1|many
TGTGCCACCAGATGGACAGGGTTCGATGAGCAGTTCTTC
CATRWTGFDEQFF
>TRBV14|-|TRBJ2-5|-
TGTGCCAGCAGCCAAGATCGTATGAGTGGGACCCAGTACTTC
CASSQDRMSGTQYF
>TRBV4-2|-|TRBJ2-3|-
TGTGCCAGCAGCTTTCAAACTTCGACGGATACTAGCACAGATACGCAGTATTTT
CASSFQTSTDTSTDTQYF
>TRBV11-1|-|TRBJ2-3|many
TGTGCCAGCAGCTTAGGGGGTCGTACGCAGTATTTT
CASSLGGRTQYF
>TRBV7-2|-|TRBJ2-7|few
TGTGCCAGCAGCTTAGCGCTAGGACAGTACGAGCAGTACTTC
CASSLALGQYEQYF
>TRBV5-1|-|TRBJ2-2|many
TGCGCCAGCAGCTTGGTAAGGCCGGACACCGGGGAGCTGTTTTTT
CASSLVRPDTGELFF
>TRBV7-8|-|TRBJ2-3|many
TGTGCCAGCAGCTCGGAGCCTATGGGTTATACGCAGTATTTT
CASSSEPMGYTQYF
>TRBV7-9|-|TRBJ2-5|-
TGTGCCAGCAGAAGTAGGCCCGGAACCCAAGAGACCCAGTACTTC
CASRSRPGTQETQYF
>TRBV20-1|-|TRBJ2-5|-
TGCAGTGCTAGAGATAGCTATAGGTCCTCCGAGACCCAGTACTTC
CSARDSYRSSETQYF
>TRBV5-1|TRBD1|TRBJ2-2|-
TGCGCCAGCAGTTACGTTGACAGGGGCACCGGGGAGCTGTTTTTT
CASSYVDRGTGELFF
>TRBV7-9|-|TRBJ1-2|many
TGTGCCAGCAGCCCGGACGGCGGAGGCTACACCTTC
CASSPDGGGYTF
>TRBV10-3|-|TRBJ1-2|few
TGTGCCATCAGTGTATTGACAGAAGGTGGCTACACCTTC
CAISVLTEGGYTF
>TRBV28|-|TRBJ2-3|many
TGTGCCAGCAGTACCCAGGGTGGGGGGACAGATACGCAGTATTTT
CASSTQGGGTDTQYF
>TRBV7-9|-|TRBJ1-2|-
TGTGCCAGCAGCTTGGAACAGGGAGGCTACACCTTC
CASSLEQGGYTF
>TRBV5-6|TRBD1|TRBJ1-5|-
TGTGCCAGCAGCTTGGGACAGGGGGAACATCATCAGCCCCAGCATTTT
CASSLGQGEHHQPQHF
>TRBV4-1|TRBD1|TRBJ2-1|-
TGCGCCAGCAGCCCGGGACAGAGAGGGAATGAGCAGTTCTTC
CASSPGQRGNEQFF
>TRBV10-3|-|TRBJ1-4|-
TGTGCCATCAGTGACGGGACGTCGAATGAAAAACTGTTTTTT
CAISDGTSNEKLFF
>TRBV5-1|-|TRBJ2-3|-
TGCGCCAGCAGCTTGGCCCAGCGCACAGATACGCAGTATTTT
CASSLAQRTDTQYF
>TRBV20-1|-|TRBJ2-4|many
TGCAGTGCTAGAGATCCAGGGGCGACGGCCAAAAACATTCAGTACTTC
CSARDPGATAKNIQYF
>TRBV3-1|-|TRBJ2-4|few
TGTGCCAGCAGCCAAGAAAATCTCGGGTCAGCCAAAAACATTCAGTACTTC
CASSQENLGSAKNIQYF
>TRBV20-1|TRBD2|TRBJ2-3|few
TGCAGTGCTCCGACTAGCGGGGGGGCCGAGGTGGCAGATACGCAGTATTTT
CSAPTSGGAEVADTQYF
>TRBV19|-|TRBJ2-5|-
TGTGCCAGTAGTATCCGGGCGGGCCAAGAGACCCAGTACTTC
CASSIRAGQETQYF
>TRBV20-1|-|TRBJ2-1|many
TGCAGTGCTTTGGGGACTCCCAAGTACAATGAGCAGTTCTTC
CSALGTPKYNEQFF
>TRBV20-1|TRBD2|TRBJ2-3|-
TGCAGTGCTAGTGTTAGCGGGGGTATCGGCGATACGCAGTATTTT
CSASVSGGIGDTQYF
>TRBV5-6|-|TRBJ1-3|-
TGTGCCAGCAGCAGGGGACACCGGGGGTCCGGAAACACCATATATTTT
CASSRGHRGSGNTIYF
>TRBV25-1|TRBD1|TRBJ1-1|few
TGTGCCAGCAGTGGGACAGGGGTGGGTGAAGCTTTCTTT
CASSGTGVGEAFF
>TRBV4-3|-|TRBJ1-2|few
TGCGCCAGCAGCCAGGGGGTGGGACGGCGAGACGCAGTCGGCTACACCTTC
CASSQGVGRRDAVGYTF